Listed here is a single T cell receptor beta chain. Germline CDR1 and CDR2: MDHEN and SYDVKM. This CDR3 has 15 amino acids. V was cut by 6 bases and J by 0 bases, with 12 bases left in between. In the original analysis: Estimation of nucleated cell counts relied on the amplification of reference gene primers. Clones were read by immunoSEQ multiplex PCR, and TCRdb kept only the in-frame ones, dropping some. V, J and clone size were drawn from that table, and D and trimming were deduced from the DNA. The data hold 90,000 to 150,000 clones, with roughly 90% observed a single time. The data stem from a study of blood T cell repertoires in COVID-19. Study background: PBMCs, B-cell-depleted T cells, or T cells provided the cDNA or gDNA that made up the material.

The chain carries TRBV28 and TRBJ1-3; TRBD1 is a possible D gene (6 bases). The TCR sequence derives from a man aged 70-80 years who had recovered from COVID-19. The sample taken for sequencing was peripheral blood. CDR3 region: CASRPGVHSGNTIYF. CDR3 nucleotides: TGTGCCAGCAGACCAGGGGTGCACTCTGGAAACACCATATATTTT.